Sequencing of this TCR beta chain was carried out in a study of cytomegalovirus exposure and HLA in healthy donors. The study's findings and limits: Reports credit the classifier with highly specific, highly sensitive diagnosis of cytomegalovirus status. Cytomegalovirus association was listed for about 180 TCR beta chains.

V was cut by 4 bases and J by 2 bases, with 13 bases left in between. This CDR3 is built from 14 residues. Per the germline V gene, CDR1 is SGHDT and CDR2 is YYEEEE. With 60 Vbeta and 13 Jbeta primers, the PCR was carried out. Produced via immunoSEQ multiplex PCR; TCRdb's table is partial and in-frame only. The table records 100,000 to 150,000 clones, over 75% of them present only once. Concerning this clone itself: Its antigen remains unidentified.

The genes are TRBV5-6 and TRBJ2-7, with D tentatively TRBD2 (5 bases). Sample: PBMCs. This receptor was obtained from a woman aged 35 to 49 in good health and CMV-seropositive. CDR3 DNA sequence: TGTGCCAGCAGCCCGGGATGGGGAACCTACGAGCAGTACTTC. It yields the protein CASSPGWGTYEQYF.